A single T cell receptor (beta chain) is shown here with its context. Its antigen is unknown. It was through 5'RACE template switching that TCR cDNA was made, with a universal primer site and UMIs added. TCRdb itself ran the 5' RACE reads through MiXCR, one entry per CDR3 protein. The table lists some 340,000 distinct CDR3 sequences, about 10% of them singletons, with approximately 3% in the top ten. This sample was included in a study of T cells after yellow fever vaccination. Broader study findings: Abundant clonotypes from the bulk population could get into FACS-sorted repertoires as contaminants. Reappearance after the booster was observed for most primary-vaccination clones (about 96% CD4, over 70% CD8).

Trimming removed 3 bases from V and 8 bases from J; junction bases left unmatched: 9. Germline CDR1 SGHNT, CDR2 YYREEE (reference sequence). CDR3 length: 15 amino acids. This TCR derives from a man aged 18 to 35 who received the YFV17D yellow fever vaccine. This specimen consisted of CD4+ T cells sorted from PBMCs, obtained 45 days after the yellow fever booster vaccination. The chain has TRBV5-4 and TRBJ2-2, with 8 bases fitting TRBD2. The CDR3 region is CASSSGTSSSGELFF. The DNA of the CDR3 is TGTGCCAGCAGCTCCGGGACTAGTTCTTCAGGGGAGCTGTTTTTT.